A single sample is the source of the 25 T cell receptor beta chains below, sequenced in a study of cytomegalovirus exposure and HLA in healthy donors. The PCR used 60 Vbeta and 13 Jbeta primers. Assay: immunoSEQ multiplex PCR; the TCRdb copy retains only in-frame clones and omits some. The table records approximately 100,000 clones, roughly four fifths of them present only once. Sequenced: PBMCs. These receptors came from a male donor in good health and CMV-seropositive.

As regards this clone: An end of the junction differs from the germline gene, which may be a read error. The J gene is TRBJ2-5, the V gene TRBV7-9; 7 nucleotides align to TRBD2. The CDR3 covers 12 residues. The germline CDR1 and CDR2 sequences are SEHNR and FQNEAQ (reference sequence). In DNA form, the CDR3 reads TGTTCCAGCAGCGGACTAGTGGGGACCCAGTACTTC. It specifies CSSSGLVGTQYF. Variable domain in full (rest from reference TRBV7-9 and TRBJ2-5): DTGVSQNPRHKITKRGQNVTFRCDPISEHNRLYWYRQTLGQGPEFLTYFQNEAQLEKSRLLSDRFSAERPKGSFSTLEIQRTEQGDSAMYLCSSSGLVGTQYFGPGTRLLVL.

V gene TRBV19 combines with J gene TRBJ2-3; no definite D call. The germline V gene has CDR1 LNHDA and CDR2 SQIVND (reference sequence). With 5 bases removed from V and 3 bases from J, the gap between germline ends came to 9 bases. The CDR3 contains 13 residues. The CDR3 sequence: CASSPPRTDTQYF. The CDR3 DNA sequence: TGTGCCAGTAGTCCCCCTCGGACAGATACGCAGTATTTT.

The V and J genes are TRBV6-1 and TRBJ2-7; D is possibly TRBD2 (5 bases). The CDR3 totals 14 residues. V gave up 10 bases and J gave up 0 bases, with 16 bases separating them. Germline V gives CDR1 MNHNS, CDR2 SASEGT. DNA for the CDR3: TGTGCCATTCGAATTCCGGGGAGCTCCTACGAGCAGTACTTC. Translation gives CAIRIPGSSYEQYF.

The J gene is TRBJ2-5, the V gene TRBV10-3; TRBD2 might be the D (5 bases). Germline V gene data show CDR1 as ENHRY and CDR2 as SYGVKD. The length of the CDR3 is 12 residues. V lost 10 bases, J lost 2 bases, and 11 bases lay in between. Here the CDR3 reads CATHSGQETQYF. The DNA for the CDR3 is TGTGCCACTCATTCGGGACAAGAGACCCAGTACTTC.

This sequence joins TRBV27 and TRBJ2-7, with D maybe TRBD2 (5 bases). The CDR3 runs to 15 residues. Germline values: CDR1 MNHEY, CDR2 SMNVEV (reference sequence). V lost 6 bases, J lost 0 bases, and 15 bases lay in between. CDR3 protein: CASRIRGISSYEQYF. The CDR3 nucleotides read TGTGCCAGCAGGATTCGGGGAATCAGCTCCTACGAGCAGTACTTC.

This clone has only one observation. The rearrangement uses TRBV5-1 and TRBJ2-2; maybe TRBD2 (6 bases). The CDR3 contains 14 residues. The germline V gene has CDR1 SGHRS and CDR2 YFSETQ. V gave up 1 base and J gave up 7 bases, with 11 bases separating them. The CDR3 nucleotides read TGCGCCAGCAGCTTGACAACGGGGGTCGGGGAGCTGTTTTTT. Translation: CASSLTTGVGELFF.

The chain has TRBV27 and TRBJ1-1; 7 nucleotides align to TRBD1. The CDR3 has 17 residues. Germline loops: CDR1 MNHEY, CDR2 SMNVEV (reference sequence). J lost 7 bases, V lost 3 bases, and 17 bases had no gene match. The DNA for the CDR3 is TGTGCCAGCAGTTTGGCCCGAGCAGGGGGAGGAGGTTATGAAGCTTTCTTT. This sequence encodes CASSLARAGGGGYEAFF.

This chain joins TRBV7-3 and TRBJ1-6; D might be TRBD1 (5 bases). Germline V CDR1 and CDR2: SGHTA, FQGTGA. The CDR3 has 17 residues. V lost 1 base to trimming and J lost 4 bases, with 14 bases between them. This CDR3 reads CASSLMGGAGYNSPLHF. The CDR3 DNA reads as TGTGCCAGCAGCTTAATGGGGGGAGCAGGGTATAATTCACCCCTCCACTTT.

J is TRBJ1-1 and V is TRBV9; D unresolved. The germline V gene has CDR1 SGDLS and CDR2 YYNGEE. Trimming removed 4 bases from V and 1 base from J, with 11 bases in between. This CDR3 is 14 amino acids long. CDR3 coding DNA: TGTGCCAGCAGCCCTACTAGTACGAACACTGAAGCTTTCTTT. It yields the protein CASSPTSTNTEAFF.

The chain recombines TRBV4-1 with TRBJ2-5, with 7 bases lining up with TRBD2. CDR1 MGHRA and CDR2 YSYEKL come from the germline V gene. Losses at the gene ends were 0 bases for V and 1 base for J; bases not matched to a gene: 2. The CDR3 contains 15 residues. The CDR3 bases are TGCGCCAGCAGCCAAGAATGGGGGGGCCAAGAGACCCAGTACTTC. It is translated as CASSQEWGGQETQYF.

This clone has more than one count but fewer than ten. The chain couples TRBV7-9 to TRBJ2-2; possible D gene TRBD1, 6 bases. Germline CDR1 and CDR2: SEHNR and FQNEAQ (reference sequence). The length of the CDR3 is 14 residues. Trimming shortened V by 8 bases and J by 0 bases, and 10 bases separated the two germline ends. This CDR3 reads CASVWGPNTGELFF. CDR3 sequence (DNA): TGTGCCAGCGTCTGGGGGCCGAACACCGGGGAGCTGTTTTTT.

V is TRBV27 and J is TRBJ2-1; 8 nucleotides align to TRBD1. Germline V gives CDR1 MNHEY, CDR2 SMNVEV (reference sequence). The CDR3 extends over 14 amino acids. V lost 7 bases, J lost 8 bases, and 10 bases stayed unmatched. The CDR3 sequence is CASTFFQGAYEQFF. CDR3 DNA: TGTGCCAGCACCTTCTTCCAGGGGGCCTATGAGCAGTTCTTC.

The chain carries TRBV21-1 and TRBJ1-4; the table's D call of TRBD1 was not tested on the DNA. TRBV21-1 is a pseudogene segment. The CDR3 is 16 amino acids. CDR3 bases: TGTGCCAGCAGCGACTCAGGGACAGTGTGCCCTCAAAAACTGTTTTTT. Translated: CASSDSGTVCPQKLFF.

This clone occurred a few times. At one end the junction does not follow the germline gene, possibly because of a read error. This rearrangement joins TRBV5-5 to TRBJ2-3; unclear D gene. This CDR3 spans 14 amino acids. Germline loops: CDR1 SGHKS, CDR2 YYEKEE (reference sequence). In nucleotides, the CDR3 is TGCGCCAGCAGCCAAGATCGGAGTGGAGATACGCAGTATTTT. Its translation is CASSQDRSGDTQYF.

This clone was recorded once. The V gene is TRBV6-1, the J gene TRBJ1-2; D gene ambiguous. The CDR3 sequence is 16 residues long. Trimming removed 2 bases from V and 5 bases from J, with 18 bases in between. CDR1 and CDR2 from the germline V gene are MNHNS and SASEGT. CDR3 DNA: TGTGCCAGCAGTGAAAGTTTGCAGGATAATTGGTATGGCTACACCTTC. It codes for CASSESLQDNWYGYTF.

The CDR3 nucleotides are TGTGCCAGCAGTCCGACAGGGACAGATACGCAGTATTTT. It translates to CASSPTGTDTQYF. The chain carries TRBV2 and TRBJ2-3; 7 bases line up with TRBD1. This CDR3 contains 13 residues. Germline CDR1 and CDR2: SNHLY and FYNNEI. V was clipped by 5 bases and J by 3 bases; unmatched bases: 2.

CDR3 region: CASSRNPGLAESLAEQFF. CDR3 bases: TGTGCCAGCAGCCGCAATCCGGGACTAGCGGAGTCCTTGGCGGAGCAGTTCTTC. This sequence joins TRBV4-2 and TRBJ2-1, with 11 bases matching TRBD2. CDR3 length equals 18 residues. The V gene's germline CDR1 is LGHNA and CDR2 YNFKEQ. With V trimmed by 4 bases and J by 10 bases, 18 bases remained unmatched.

This chain links TRBV19 with TRBJ2-1; TRBD1 is a possible D gene (6 bases). Germline V CDR1 and CDR2: LNHDA, SQIVND (reference sequence). The CDR3 runs 15 residues. Between the trimmed V and J ends, which lost 7 bases and 0 bases, there was a span of 13 bases. The CDR3 is CASKTTGSSYNEQFF. In nucleotides, the CDR3 is TGTGCCAGTAAGACCACAGGGAGCTCCTACAATGAGCAGTTCTTC. Full variable domain (remainder filled in from reference TRBV19 and TRBJ2-1): DGGITQSPKYLFRKEGQNVTLSCEQNLNHDAMYWYRQDPGQGLRLIYYSQIVNDFQKGDIAEGYSVSREKKESFPLTVTSAQKNPTAFYLCASKTTGSSYNEQFFGPGTRLTVL.

The chain combines TRBV28 with TRBJ2-2; D uncertain. This CDR3 contains 14 residues. Germline V lookup: CDR1 MDHEN, CDR2 SYDVKM. Trimming shortened V by 3 bases and J by 6 bases, and 11 bases separated the two germline ends. The CDR3: CASSLALEAGELFF. CDR3 nucleotides: TGTGCCAGCAGTTTGGCCTTAGAGGCCGGGGAGCTGTTTTTT. Together with reference TRBV28 and TRBJ2-2, the CDR3 gives the full variable domain: DVKVTQSSRYLVKRTGEKVFLECVQDMDHENMFWYRQDPGLGLRLIYFSYDVKMKEKGDIPEGYSVSREKKERFSLILESASTNQTSMYLCASSLALEAGELFFGEGSRLTVL.

The chain recombines TRBV10-3 with TRBJ2-7; tentative D call: TRBD2 (7 bases). The CDR3 is 14 amino acids. The V end lost 0 bases, the J end lost 7 bases, and 13 bases lay between the germline ends. Germline V CDR1 and CDR2: ENHRY, SYGVKD. CDR3 sequence reads: CAISESGGAREQYF. The DNA of the CDR3 is TGTGCCATCAGTGAGTCGGGGGGGGCCCGAGAGCAGTACTTC.

The chain recombines TRBV27 with TRBJ1-2; possible D gene TRBD1, 6 bases. The germline V gene has CDR1 MNHEY and CDR2 SMNVEV (reference sequence). CDR3 length equals 14 residues. The germline V and J ends were trimmed by 2 bases and 5 bases, with 12 bases remaining between them. CDR3: CASSLNGGKYGYTF. As DNA, the CDR3 is TGTGCCAGCAGTTTAAATGGGGGCAAGTATGGCTACACCTTC.

The chain joins TRBV7-8 to TRBJ2-5; 15 nucleotides match TRBD2. The CDR3 runs 17 residues. Per the germline V gene, CDR1 is SGHVS and CDR2 is FQNEAQ. V lost 5 bases, J lost 4 bases, and 8 bases stayed unmatched. CDR3 sequence (DNA): TGTGCCAGCAGCCCGAGGACTAGCGGGAGGGCTTTAGAGACCCAGTACTTC. Its protein product is CASSPRTSGRALETQYF.

The rearrangement joins TRBV19 to TRBJ1-5, with D unclear. In germline, CDR1 is LNHDA, CDR2 SQIVND (reference sequence). The ends were cut back, 5 bases at V and 0 bases at J, with 20 bases in the middle. The CDR3 loop spans 18 amino acids. The CDR3 DNA is TGTGCCAGTAGTCCCCTCTATGGAGGCAAATATAGCAATCAGCCCCAGCATTTT. This gives the protein CASSPLYGGKYSNQPQHF.

This clone has a handful of counts. CDR3 region: CASSRQGNSPLHF. The CDR3, as DNA: TGTGCCAGCAGTCGACAGGGGAATTCACCCCTCCACTTT. The chain has TRBV2 and TRBJ1-6, with TRBD1 matching over 8 bases. The CDR3 runs to 13 residues. V lost 5 bases and J lost 7; bases outside the gene matches: 1. Germline V gene data show CDR1 as SNHLY and CDR2 as FYNNEI.

The V gene is TRBV25-1, the J gene TRBJ1-2; D possibly corresponds to TRBD1 (5 bases). Germline assignment: CDR1 MGHDK and CDR2 SYGVNS. The CDR3 contains 16 residues. Trimming took 2 bases from V and 4 from J, leaving 17 bases between them. The CDR3 sequence: CASSEPSGKGVYGYTF. The CDR3 DNA sequence: TGTGCCAGCAGTGAACCTTCTGGGAAAGGGGTCTATGGCTACACCTTC.